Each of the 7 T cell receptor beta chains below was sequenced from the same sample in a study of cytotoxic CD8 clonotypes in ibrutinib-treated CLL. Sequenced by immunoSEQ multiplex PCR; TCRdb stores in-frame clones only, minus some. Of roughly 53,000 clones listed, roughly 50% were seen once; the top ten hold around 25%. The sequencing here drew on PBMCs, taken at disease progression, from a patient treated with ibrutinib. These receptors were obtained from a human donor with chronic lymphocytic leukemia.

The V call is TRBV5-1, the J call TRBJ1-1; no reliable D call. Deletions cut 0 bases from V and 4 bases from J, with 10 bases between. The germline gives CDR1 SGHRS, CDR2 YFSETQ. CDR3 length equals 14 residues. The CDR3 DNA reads TGCGCCAGCAGCTTGGACGGCCGGGGCACTGAAGCTTTCTTT. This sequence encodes CASSLDGRGTEAFF.

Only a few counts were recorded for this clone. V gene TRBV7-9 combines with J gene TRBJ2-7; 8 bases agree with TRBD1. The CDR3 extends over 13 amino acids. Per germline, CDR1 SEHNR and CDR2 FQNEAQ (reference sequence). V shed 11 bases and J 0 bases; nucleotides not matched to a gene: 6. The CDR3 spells CAGQGPNSYEQYF. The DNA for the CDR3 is TGTGCCGGACAGGGCCCCAACTCCTACGAGCAGTACTTC.

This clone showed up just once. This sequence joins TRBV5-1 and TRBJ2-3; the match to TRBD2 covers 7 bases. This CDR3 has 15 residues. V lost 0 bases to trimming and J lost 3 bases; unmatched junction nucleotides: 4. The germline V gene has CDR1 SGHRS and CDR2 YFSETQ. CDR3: CASSLALSGTDTQYF. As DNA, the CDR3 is TGCGCCAGCAGCTTGGCTCTTAGCGGGACAGATACGCAGTATTTT.

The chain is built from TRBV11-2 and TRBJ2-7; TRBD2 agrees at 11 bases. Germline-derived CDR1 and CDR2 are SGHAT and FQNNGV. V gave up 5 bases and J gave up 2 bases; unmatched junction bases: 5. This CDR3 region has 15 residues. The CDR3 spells CASSVRGLAAYEQYF. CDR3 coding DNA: TGTGCCAGCAGCGTAAGGGGACTAGCGGCCTACGAGCAGTACTTC. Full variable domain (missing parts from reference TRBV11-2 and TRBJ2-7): EAGVAQSPRYKIIEKRQSVAFWCNPISGHATLYWYQQILGQGPKLLIQFQNNGVVDDSQLPKDRFSAERLKGVDSTLKIQPAKLEDSAVYLCASSVRGLAAYEQYFGPGTRLTVT.

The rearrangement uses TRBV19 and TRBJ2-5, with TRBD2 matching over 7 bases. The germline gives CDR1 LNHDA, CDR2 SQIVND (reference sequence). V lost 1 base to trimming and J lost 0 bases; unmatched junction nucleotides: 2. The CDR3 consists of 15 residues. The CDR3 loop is CASSIGGGHQETQYF. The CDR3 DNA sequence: TGTGCCAGTAGTATAGGCGGGGGTCACCAAGAGACCCAGTACTTC.

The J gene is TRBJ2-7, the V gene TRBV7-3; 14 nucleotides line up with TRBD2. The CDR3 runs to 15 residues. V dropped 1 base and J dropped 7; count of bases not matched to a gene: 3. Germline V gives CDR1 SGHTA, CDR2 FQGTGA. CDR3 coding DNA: TGTGCCAGCAGCTTAATGGGACTAGCGGGAGAAGAGCAGTACTTC. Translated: CASSLMGLAGEEQYF.

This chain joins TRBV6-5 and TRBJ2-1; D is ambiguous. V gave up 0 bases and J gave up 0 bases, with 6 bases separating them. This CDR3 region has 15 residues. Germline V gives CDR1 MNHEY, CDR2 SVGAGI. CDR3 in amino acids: CASSYSPLSYNEQFF. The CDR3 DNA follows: TGTGCCAGCAGTTACTCCCCTCTCTCCTACAATGAGCAGTTCTTC.